This section outlines one T cell receptor beta chain sequence together with its context. Its antigen remains unknown. The CDR3 is 15 residues long. The germline V gene encodes CDR1 PRHDT and CDR2 FYEKMQ (reference sequence). Trimming removed 6 bases from V and 0 bases from J, with 14 bases in between. The data were obtained in a study of cytomegalovirus exposure and HLA in healthy donors. Background on the study: Assignment to the Caucasian-associated ancestry cluster applied to around 76% of the approximately 360 genotyped donors.

The PCR had 60 Vbeta and 13 Jbeta primers. The assay was immunoSEQ multiplex PCR, and TCRdb's table has in-frame clones only and misses some. In the table there are roughly 200,000 clones, around three quarters of which are singletons. Study-level findings and limits: A later analysis showed TCR association rates differing by HLA locus, peaking at DRB1 and lowest at HLA-C. Reportedly, HLA-A and HLA-B alleles of most subjects were accurately predicted from TCR beta. Analyses of presence/absence relied on an assumption of roughly uniform sequencing depth across donors.

This chain uses TRBV13 with TRBJ1-1, with D possibly matching TRBD1 (6 bases). Material for sequencing was PBMCs. The clonotype was recovered from a woman aged 25 to 39 in good health and CMV-seropositive. CDR3 nucleotide sequence: TGTGCCAGCAGGCGGCAGGGGTCGGTGAACACTGAAGCTTTCTTT. Its translation is CASRRQGSVNTEAFF.